The 25 T cell receptor beta chains below come from one sample, sequenced in a study of blood T cell repertoires in COVID-19. Method: immunoSEQ multiplex PCR; TCRdb's copy keeps in-frame clones and lacks some. The top ten hold around 8.8% of the sample, which has 110,000 to 150,000 clones, about 76% seen once. Sequenced sample: peripheral blood. Source of these receptors: a human donor in a cohort sampled during active COVID-19.

This clone was observed a single time. The chain carries TRBV3-1 (or the pseudogene TRBV3-2) and TRBJ1-2; D ambiguous. The V end was cut by 4 bases, the J end by 6 bases, with 12 bases between. The CDR3 loop spans 13 amino acids. Germline CDR1 and CDR2: LGHDT and YNNKEL (reference sequence). The CDR3 reads CASSPFSSDGYTF. CDR3 in DNA: TGTGCCAGCAGCCCGTTTTCCTCGGATGGCTACACCTTC.

This sequence joins TRBV5-4 and TRBJ1-1; tentatively, D is TRBD1 (5 bases). Germline CDR1 reads SGHNT; CDR2 reads YYREEE (reference sequence). The CDR3 is 15 amino acids. V was cut by 0 bases and J by 1 base, with 10 bases left in between. The CDR3 DNA is TGTGCCAGCAGCTTGGCCACCCAGGGGAACACTGAAGCTTTCTTT. Its translation is CASSLATQGNTEAFF.

The rearrangement uses TRBV7-2 and TRBJ2-3, with no clear D. CDR1 is SGHTA and CDR2 is FQGNSA in the germline V gene. Trimming took 4 bases from V and 3 from J, leaving 2 bases between them. CDR3 length: 11 residues. CDR3 bases: TGTGCCAGCAGCTCGACAGATACGCAGTATTTT. Protein: CASSSTDTQYF. Full variable domain (missing parts from reference TRBV7-2 and TRBJ2-3): GAGVSQSPSNKVTEKGKDVELRCDPISGHTALYWYRQSLGQGLEFLIYFQGNSAPDKSGLPSDRFSAERTGGSVSTLTIQRTQQEDSAVYLCASSSTDTQYFGPGTRLTVL.

V gene TRBV7-9 combines with J gene TRBJ2-3, with 7 bases aligning to TRBD2. The CDR3 runs to 14 residues. Germline trimming cut 3 bases from V and 14 bases from J; bases unmatched to any gene: 14. Germline V gene sequence: CDR1 SEHNR, CDR2 FQNEAQ (reference sequence). CDR3 protein: CASSFEDVGTKTYF. The CDR3, as DNA: TGTGCCAGCAGCTTTGAGGATGTCGGGACTAAAACGTATTTT.

The V gene is TRBV19, the J gene TRBJ2-7; 10 positions match TRBD1. The CDR3 runs 16 residues. Per the germline V gene, CDR1 is LNHDA and CDR2 is SQIVND (reference sequence). V shed 7 bases and J 2 bases; nucleotides not matched to a gene: 11. CDR3 protein: CASTPGGQGGPYEQYF. CDR3 nucleotides: TGTGCCAGTACCCCAGGAGGACAGGGGGGACCCTACGAGCAGTACTTC. The entire variable domain, with the rest obtained from reference TRBV19 and TRBJ2-7, is as follows: DGGITQSPKYLFRKEGQNVTLSCEQNLNHDAMYWYRQDPGQGLRLIYYSQIVNDFQKGDIAEGYSVSREKKESFPLTVTSAQKNPTAFYLCASTPGGQGGPYEQYFGPGTRLTVT.

J is TRBJ2-5 and V is TRBV24-1; 11 nucleotides agree with TRBD1. CDR3 length: 18 amino acids. J gave up 1 base and V 5 bases, and 11 bases lay outside the gene matches. Germline V gene data show CDR1 as KGHDR and CDR2 as SFDVKD. The CDR3 loop is CATSGVPRDRGSQETQYF. CDR3 in DNA: TGTGCCACCAGTGGGGTTCCTAGGGACAGGGGGAGCCAAGAGACCCAGTACTTC.

The chain carries TRBV3-1 (or the pseudogene TRBV3-2) and TRBJ1-6; no definite D call. With 1 base removed from V and 5 bases from J, the gap between germline ends came to 3 bases. The CDR3 spans 13 residues. Germline V CDR1 and CDR2: LGHDT, YNNKEL (reference sequence). CDR3 in amino acids: CASSQADNSPLHF. The CDR3 region has the DNA TGTGCCAGCAGCCAAGCCGATAATTCACCCCTCCACTTT.

This rearrangement joins TRBV11-2 to TRBJ2-2; 9 nucleotides line up with TRBD1. V was clipped by 5 bases and J by 5 bases; unmatched bases: 9. Germline V gives CDR1 SGHAT, CDR2 FQNNGV. This CDR3 region has 16 residues. The CDR3 is CASSGWGQGLTGELFF. CDR3 DNA sequence: TGTGCCAGCAGCGGCTGGGGACAGGGTTTGACCGGGGAGCTGTTTTTT.

CDR3 DNA: TGTGCCAGCAGTTTTGCGGGAAAGGTCGGGGAGCTGTTTTTT. It translates to CASSFAGKVGELFF. The chain carries TRBV27 and TRBJ2-2; TRBD2 is a possible D gene (6 bases). Germline V CDR1 and CDR2: MNHEY, SMNVEV (reference sequence). Trimming cost V 3 bases and J 7 bases, with 12 bases left between them. The CDR3 is 14 amino acids.

This clone was found many times. The chain recombines TRBV7-2 with TRBJ1-1; 9 positions agree with TRBD1. Germline trimming cut 5 bases from V and 6 bases from J; bases unmatched to any gene: 4. CDR3 length equals 13 residues. Germline CDR1 is SGHTA and CDR2 is FQGNSA. The DNA for the CDR3 is TGTGCCAGCAGCCAACAGGGGGCCTCTGAAGCTTTCTTT. Translation gives CASSQQGASEAFF.

The CDR3 sequence is CASSRDTQGDTQYF. CDR3 sequence (DNA): TGTGCCAGCAGCCGGGACACCCAGGGAGATACGCAGTATTTT. This chain uses TRBV7-2 with TRBJ2-3, with D maybe TRBD1 (6 bases). CDR3 size: 14 residues. Per the germline V gene, CDR1 is SGHTA and CDR2 is FQGNSA. V dropped 5 bases and J dropped 5 bases, with 14 bases sitting between them.

J is TRBJ1-5 and V is TRBV4-1; 10 bases map to TRBD1. The CDR3 length is 16 residues. Germline CDR1 reads MGHRA; CDR2 reads YSYEKL. V dropped 0 bases and J dropped 5; count of bases not matched to a gene: 4. CDR3 region: CASSQDGQGGDQPQHF. The CDR3, as DNA: TGCGCCAGCAGCCAAGATGGACAGGGGGGCGATCAGCCCCAGCATTTT.

The chain carries TRBV27 and TRBJ1-1, with 7 nucleotides matching TRBD1. The J segment lost 7 bases and the V segment lost 5 bases, leaving 7 bases of the junction unmatched. Germline V gene sequence: CDR1 MNHEY, CDR2 SMNVEV (reference sequence). This CDR3 contains 13 residues. The CDR3 reads CASSAQGWDEAFF. The CDR3 DNA is TGTGCCAGCAGTGCACAGGGGTGGGATGAAGCTTTCTTT.

The V and J genes are TRBV28 and TRBJ2-1; TRBD2 aligns across 9 bases. Germline CDR1 and CDR2: MDHEN and SYDVKM. The ends lost 3 bases at V and 8 bases at J; junction bases unmatched: 8. This CDR3 is 15 amino acids long. The CDR3 here is CASSLGAGGGYEQFF. CDR3 sequence (DNA): TGTGCCAGCAGTTTGGGAGCGGGAGGAGGATATGAGCAGTTCTTC.

Only one count was recorded for this clone. The chain is built from TRBV11-1 and TRBJ2-7; 8 nucleotides align to TRBD2. CDR1 SGHAT and CDR2 FQDESV come from the germline V gene (reference sequence). The CDR3 runs 14 residues. The V and J ends lost 7 bases and 3 bases, in that order; junction bases with no gene match: 8. The CDR3 DNA is TGTGCCAGCACTCCCGGGAGCGGGAGCTACGAGCAGTACTTC. This sequence encodes CASTPGSGSYEQYF.

The J gene is TRBJ2-3, the V gene TRBV7-2, with 16 nucleotides matching TRBD2. This CDR3 has 16 residues. V trimming: 4 bases; J trimming: 4 bases; junction bases outside the gene matches: 2. Germline values: CDR1 SGHTA, CDR2 FQGNSA. DNA of the CDR3: TGTGCCAGCAGCTCGGGACTAGCGGGAGGGGCAGATACGCAGTATTTT. Amino acids: CASSSGLAGGADTQYF.

This clone has more than one count but fewer than ten. This sequence joins TRBV5-1 and TRBJ2-2; 7 nucleotides align to TRBD2. J lost 3 bases, V lost 3 bases, and 8 bases had no gene match. In germline, CDR1 is SGHRS, CDR2 YFSETQ. The CDR3 has 16 amino acids. The CDR3 reads CASSWGGVIDTGELFF. Here the CDR3 DNA reads TGCGCCAGCAGCTGGGGAGGGGTAATAGACACCGGGGAGCTGTTTTTT.

V is TRBV7-9 and J is TRBJ2-5, with D perhaps TRBD2 (6 bases). In germline, CDR1 is SEHNR, CDR2 FQNEAQ (reference sequence). V was clipped by 5 bases and J by 9 bases, with 31 bases between them. The CDR3 extends over 18 amino acids. The CDR3 sequence: CASSPERRGTDRKGAQYF. As DNA, the CDR3 is TGTGCCAGCAGCCCCGAGCGACGAGGGACTGATCGTAAAGGTGCCCAGTACTTC.

CDR3 region: CASRAAGQGNYGYTF. The DNA for the CDR3 is TGTGCCAGCAGAGCCGCGGGACAGGGGAACTATGGCTACACCTTC. The chain employs TRBV28 and TRBJ1-2; 10 positions agree with TRBD1. Trimming removed 6 bases from V and 2 bases from J; junction bases left unmatched: 6. This CDR3 comprises 15 residues. Per germline, CDR1 MDHEN and CDR2 SYDVKM.

The rearrangement links TRBV4-3 to TRBJ1-1; 7 bases align to TRBD1. CDR1 and CDR2 from the germline V gene are LGHNA and YSLEER. Unmatched junction bases numbered 6, after V lost 2 bases and J lost 3 bases. This CDR3 is 15 amino acids long. The CDR3 loop reads CASSQTDREYTEAFF. The CDR3 DNA reads TGCGCCAGCAGCCAAACCGACAGGGAGTACACTGAAGCTTTCTTT.

V usage is TRBV3-1 (or the pseudogene TRBV3-2) and J usage is TRBJ2-7, with 8 bases fitting TRBD1. This CDR3 has 17 amino acids. The ends lost 5 bases at V and 1 base at J; junction bases unmatched: 13. Germline CDR1 and CDR2: LGHDT and YNNKEL (reference sequence). The CDR3 DNA reads TGTGCCAGCAGCTCAGCTCCAGGGGGCGGGGCTTCCTACGAGCAGTACTTC. Its translation: CASSSAPGGGASYEQYF.

In DNA form, the CDR3 reads TGTGCCAGCAGTTTAATCGGGGGACGAGGATGGCCCCAGCATTTT. Residues: CASSLIGGRGWPQHF. The gene calls are TRBV28 and TRBJ1-5, with a possible D match to TRBD1 (5 bases). The CDR3 length is 15 residues. The germline V and J ends were trimmed by 2 bases and 9 bases, with 17 bases remaining between them. Germline V gives CDR1 MDHEN, CDR2 SYDVKM.

This clone came up once. V is TRBV6-5 and J is TRBJ2-7, with TRBD1 identical over 8 bases. J gave up 1 base and V 4 bases, and 6 bases lay outside the gene matches. CDR3 size: 15 residues. The V gene's germline CDR1 is MNHEY and CDR2 SVGAGI. The CDR3 protein is CASSSAGQGSYEQYF. CDR3 coding DNA: TGTGCCAGCAGTTCCGCCGGACAGGGTTCCTACGAGCAGTACTTC.

This chain joins TRBV18 and TRBJ2-7, with TRBD2 identical over 11 bases. Germline lookup yields CDR1 KGHSH and CDR2 LQKENI. The CDR3 is 15 amino acids. V lost 5 bases to trimming and J lost 4 bases; unmatched junction nucleotides: 7. CDR3: CASSALAGGKYEQYF. The CDR3 DNA reads TGTGCCAGCTCAGCTCTAGCGGGAGGTAAATACGAGCAGTACTTC.

The V and J genes are TRBV10-3 and TRBJ1-4; the D gene is possibly TRBD1 (5 bases). The CDR3 consists of 14 residues. Looked up from germline, CDR1 is ENHRY and CDR2 is SYGVKD. V lost 4 bases and J 4 bases, leaving 10 bases between the germline ends. The CDR3: CAISVGGDNEKLFF. The CDR3 nucleotides are TGTGCCATCAGTGTGGGAGGGGATAATGAAAAACTGTTTTTT.